These T cell receptor beta chains were read from a single sample in a study of T cell responses to AZD1222 COVID-19 vaccine. Using immunoSEQ multiplex PCR, the repertoire was profiled, and TCRdb retains in-frame clones only, with some absent. The sample has about 150,000 clones, 85% to 95% seen once. The sequences come from peripheral blood, collected on day 0 of AZD1222 vaccination. The receptors derive from an adult in good health. The CDR3 runs from the conserved cysteine through the conserved F or W. A D gene is named only where the DNA matches it firmly. The size field is filled for only some rows; it gives once, few, many or a size class.

V gene	D gene	clone size	J gene	CDR3 DNA	CDR3 protein
TRBV11-2	.	.	TRBJ1-1	TGTGCCAGCAGCTTAGGTAGGGACACTGAAGCTTTCTTT	CASSLGRDTEAFF
TRBV6-5	TRBD1	.	TRBJ2-7	TGTGCCAGCAGGGCGACAGGGGGCAGTCTGGGGGAGCAGTACTTC	CASRATGGSLGEQYF
TRBV18	.	once	TRBJ1-1	TGTGCCAGCTCACCGACCCGCGGGACACCCAGGGCGTATGAAGCTTTCTTT	CASSPTRGTPRAYEAFF
TRBV10-1	.	.	TRBJ2-4	TGCGCCAGCATTTCTGACCCCGCTGGGGCCAAAAACATTCAGTACTTC	CASISDPAGAKNIQYF
TRBV7-2	.	.	TRBJ1-5	TGTGCCAGCAGCTTCTTGGATAGCAATCAGCCCCAGCATTTT	CASSFLDSNQPQHF
TRBV10-3	.	.	TRBJ2-1	TGTGCCATCAGTGAACGGTCGAATGAGCAGTTCTTC	CAISERSNEQFF
TRBV12-5	.	.	TRBJ1-2	TGTGCTAGTGGTTTGGTAAGGACGGGGGCGGATGTCGGAGGCTACACCTTC	CASGLVRTGADVGGYTF
TRBV7-9	.	once	TRBJ2-1	TGTGCCAGCAGCTTAGTAGGTGGGACCAATCCGTTCTTC	CASSLVGGTNPFF
TRBV7-2	TRBD1	.	TRBJ2-3	TGTGCCAGCAGTCTCGACAGGGAATCCACGCAGTATTTT	CASSLDRESTQYF
TRBV11-2	.	.	TRBJ2-3	TGTGCCAGCAGCTTAGATCGCCCCACCACCACAGATACGCAGTATTTT	CASSLDRPTTTDTQYF
TRBV5-1	TRBD1	once	TRBJ1-2	TGCGCCAGCAGCTTGGAACGTGACAGGGGGATGCATGGCTACACCTTC	CASSLERDRGMHGYTF
TRBV11-2	TRBD1	.	TRBJ1-2	TGTGCCAGCAGCTTCCACAGGGGGCACAGTTATGGCTACACCTTC	CASSFHRGHSYGYTF
TRBV6-2/TRBV6-3	.	.	TRBJ2-5	TGTGCCAGCAGTCTTACTGGACTCCGGTACCAAGAGACCCAGTACTTC	CASSLTGLRYQETQYF
TRBV28	.	.	TRBJ2-7	TGTGCCAGCTCCCCCTCGGACTTGTCCTACGAGCAGTACTTC	CASSPSDLSYEQYF
TRBV9	TRBD1	.	TRBJ1-3	TGTGCCAGCAGCTCCAGGACAGGGTGGGACACCATATATTTT	CASSSRTGWDTIYF
TRBV29-1	.	.	TRBJ2-3	TGCAGCGTTGTTCTCCGTGAGGTGGCAGATACGCAGTATTTT	CSVVLREVADTQYF
TRBV24-1	.	.	TRBJ1-2	TGTGCCACCAGTGACAACTATGGCTACACCTTC	CATSDNYGYTF
TRBV18	TRBD2	.	TRBJ2-1	TGTGCCAGCTCACCACAGGGACTAGCGGCCTACAATGAGCAGTTCTTC	CASSPQGLAAYNEQFF
TRBV12-5	.	.	TRBJ2-5	TGTGCTAGTGGTTTGCGGGCCGGCGGGCGAGAGACCCAGTACTTC	CASGLRAGGRETQYF
TRBV6-5	.	.	TRBJ2-1	TGTGCCAGCACCTTAGGGAGCGGTTACAATGAGCAGTTCTTC	CASTLGSGYNEQFF
TRBV29-1	TRBD2	once	TRBJ2-1	TGCAGCGTTGCGGGGGGGCCCTATGAGCAGTTCTTC	CSVAGGPYEQFF
TRBV5-4	TRBD1	.	TRBJ1-2	TGTGCCAGCAGCTCCCCCGACAGGGGCTATGGCTACACCTTC	CASSSPDRGYGYTF
TRBV27	TRBD2	.	TRBJ2-7	TGTGCCAGCTCGAGCCGACTAGCGGGCCCCTACGAGCAGTACTTC	CASSSRLAGPYEQYF
TRBV6-5	TRBD1	.	TRBJ2-3	TGTGCCAGCAGTTACTCGGGGACAGGGCGGGCAGATACGCAGTATTTT	CASSYSGTGRADTQYF
TRBV7-6	TRBD2	.	TRBJ2-1	TGTGCCAGCAGCGGACAGACTAGCGGGGGTAGAAATGAGCAGTTCTTC	CASSGQTSGGRNEQFF
TRBV21-1	.	.	TRBJ2-6	TGTGCCAGCATGAGTACCGGGGACAGCCAGGCTGGGGCCAACGTCCTGACTTTC	CASMSTGDSQAGANVLTF
TRBV7-9	.	.	TRBJ1-2	TGTGCCAGCAGCTTAGCAGCCTCCCAGGGCACTAACTATGGCTACACCTTC	CASSLAASQGTNYGYTF
TRBV7-2	.	.	TRBJ1-2	TGTGCCAGCAGTCGTGACGAGGGCAGTAACTATGGCTACACCTTC	CASSRDEGSNYGYTF
TRBV11-2	TRBD1	.	TRBJ1-1	TGTGCCAGCAGCCAGAGGCCGGGACAGGGGAATGAAGCTTTCTTT	CASSQRPGQGNEAFF
TRBV2	.	.	TRBJ2-6	TGTGCCAGCAGGCCCGGGACAATGGATTCTGGGGCCAACGTCCTGACTTTC	CASRPGTMDSGANVLTF
TRBV15	.	.	TRBJ1-4	TGTGCCACCAGCAGAGATATAGGCATTTCTGCTGAAAAACTGTTTTTT	CATSRDIGISAEKLFF
TRBV30	.	.	TRBJ1-1	TGTGCCTGGAGTCGGGGGTGGGCGAACACTGAAGCTTTCTTT	CAWSRGWANTEAFF
TRBV4-1	.	.	TRBJ2-5	TGCGCCAGCAGCCAAGATGAAGGGCGTCGATGGGGAGAGACCCAGTACTTC	CASSQDEGRRWGETQYF
TRBV27	TRBD1	.	TRBJ1-2	TGTGCCAGTTTCGGACAGGATAACTATGGCTACACCTTC	CASFGQDNYGYTF
TRBV29-1	TRBD1	.	TRBJ1-1	TGCAGCGCTGCCGGGACAGCGAGCACTGAAGCTTTCTTT	CSAAGTASTEAFF
TRBV13	.	.	TRBJ1-2	TGTGCCAGCAGCCCCCCACAGGACAGAACTAACTATGGCTACACCTTC	CASSPPQDRTNYGYTF